A selection of T cell receptor beta chains follows, all from one sample in a study of Ad26.COV2.S vaccination and SARS-CoV-2 variants. Generated by immunoSEQ multiplex PCR, the TCRdb table keeps only in-frame clones and is missing some. This sample has roughly 320,000 clones; roughly 91% occur once, and the top ten carry around 3.5%. The sample here was peripheral blood, taken in a trial of Ad26.COV2.S vaccine versus placebo. These receptors were obtained from a person aged 18-60 years who received the Ad26.COV2.S COVID-19 vaccine or a placebo. CDR3s include the opening cysteine and the closing phenylalanine or tryptophan. Each record gives: J gene, V gene, clone size, CDR3 protein. Clone size is given for some rows only: seen once, a few or many times, or a class if the clone is expanded.

>TRBJ1-2|TRBV19|medium-sized
CASSNASGQANGYTF
>TRBJ2-7|TRBV7-2|-
CASSRDYEQYF
>TRBJ2-7|TRBV5-1|-
CASSSGGVGGHYEQYF
>TRBJ2-6|TRBV19|few
CASSIGAGASGANVLTF
>TRBJ1-2|TRBV2|-
CASSVTGDYGYTF
>TRBJ1-3|TRBV21-1|-
CASERQGPALYSGNTIYF
>TRBJ1-1|TRBV10-3|-
CAISESSRPSLNTEAFF
>TRBJ2-3|TRBV6-6|-
CASSWSTSGTVEYF
>TRBJ1-2|TRBV7-9|-
CASSTGQGGGYTF
>TRBJ1-1|TRBV5-1|few
CASSYGPMNTEAFF
>TRBJ2-3|TRBV4-1|once
CASRLTGLSTDTQYF
>TRBJ2-3|TRBV4-2|-
CASSQMLTSGTDTQYF
>TRBJ2-5|TRBV30|-
CAWSGGGRETQYF
>TRBJ2-5|TRBV4-1|-
CASSPARSGGIQETQYF
>TRBJ2-3|TRBV7-9|-
CASSWGGLAETDTQYF
>TRBJ2-1|TRBV19|-
CASSLLGAPNEQFF
>TRBJ1-2|TRBV6-5|-
CASSYSPAGNYGYTF
>TRBJ1-5|TRBV6-5|once
CASSRKGWGNQPQHF
>TRBJ2-5|TRBV7-2|once
CASNRDRTKETQYF
>TRBJ2-7|TRBV6-2/TRBV6-3|-
CASSYSSLYEQYF
>TRBJ2-2|TRBV4-1|-
CASSQDPGQGVTGELFF
>TRBJ2-1|TRBV5-1|-
CASSLAGVNEQFF
>TRBJ2-1|TRBV27|-
CASSSRPGGATEQFF
>TRBJ1-4|TRBV12-5|-
CASGPGQPGLEKLFF
>TRBJ2-1|TRBV5-1|-
CASSPQGGLGFDEQFF
>TRBJ1-1|TRBV29-1|-
CSVQGQAVNTEAFF
>TRBJ1-2|TRBV14|-
CASSHMRGNYGYTF
>TRBJ2-2|TRBV15|-
CATSRAQTGGTGELFF
>TRBJ2-7|TRBV5-1|-
CASSLTGGSEQYF
>TRBJ2-5|TRBV4-2|-
CASSQDPLGSETQYF
>TRBJ1-1|TRBV18|once
CASSPPETGGWTEAFF